These 24 T cell receptor beta chains came from one sample sequenced in a study of blood T cells in healthy people across ages. A second 7 to 11 cycle PCR used barcoded and J-beta primers. TCRdb recomputed calls from the 5' RACE reads with MiXCR, one row per CDR3 protein. The sample includes 1.5 million to 2 million distinct CDR3 sequences, 49% of them seen just once. Sequencing was performed on blood. These receptor sequences come from a woman in her thirties or forties in good health.

The rearrangement uses TRBV20-1 and TRBJ2-2; possible D gene TRBD2, 5 bases. There are 13 residues in the CDR3. Germline assignment: CDR1 DFQATT and CDR2 SNEGSKA (reference sequence). Trimming took 6 bases from V and 7 from J, leaving 15 bases between them. CDR3 DNA sequence: TGCAGTGCGAATCGCGGGCCCGTCGGGGAGCTGTTTTTT. Translating gives CSANRGPVGELFF.

The chain links TRBV6-2 or TRBV6-3 to TRBJ2-5, with no clear D. Deletions cut 0 bases from V and 11 bases from J, with 19 bases between. Germline values: CDR1 MNHEY, CDR2 SVGEGT. The CDR3 loop spans 15 amino acids. CDR3 bases: TGTGCCAGCAGTTACTCGAATCTAGGCGGCAATGAGCAGTACTTC. It specifies CASSYSNLGGNEQYF.

This clonotype occurred a few times. The chain recombines TRBV10-3 with TRBJ1-2, with D hard to call. Between the trimmed V and J ends, which lost 6 bases and 10 bases, there was a span of 12 bases. The CDR3 covers 11 residues. Germline CDR1 is ENHRY and CDR2 is SYGVKD. In DNA, the CDR3 is TGTGCCATCAGAGACACAGTTCCCTACACCTTC. Translation: CAIRDTVPYTF.

The genes are TRBV13 and TRBJ2-1; D gene unclear. The CDR3 runs 13 residues. CDR1 PRHDT and CDR2 FYEKMQ come from the germline V gene (reference sequence). V was clipped by 2 bases and J by 2 bases, with 4 bases between them. The CDR3, as DNA: TGTGCCAGCAGCTTATTTGCCTACAATGAGCAGTTCTTC. It yields the protein CASSLFAYNEQFF.

J is TRBJ1-1 and V is TRBV9; possible D gene TRBD1, 6 bases. Germline V gives CDR1 SGDLS, CDR2 YYNGEE. This CDR3 region has 14 residues. V was clipped by 4 bases and J by 1 base, with 11 bases between them. The CDR3 DNA reads TGTGCCAGCAGCACAGGGATTCAGAACACTGAAGCTTTCTTT. Translated: CASSTGIQNTEAFF.

This chain links TRBV7-2 with TRBJ2-5; D unresolved. This CDR3 contains 13 residues. The germline V gene encodes CDR1 SGHTA and CDR2 FQGNSA. V was cut by 8 bases and J by 1 base, with 11 bases left in between. The DNA of the CDR3 is TGTGCCAGCGGGGAACATCCCCAAGAGACCCAGTACTTC. Encoded protein: CASGEHPQETQYF.

The chain couples TRBV2 to TRBJ2-3; TRBD2 matches 8 bases. The CDR3 spans 17 residues. The trim removed 6 bases at V and 6 bases at J, leaving 17 bases unmatched. CDR1 and CDR2 from the germline V gene are SNHLY and FYNNEI. The CDR3 bases are TGTGCCAGCAGAGCACCGGGACTAGGGTACCCCTGGGATACGCAGTATTTT. Translation: CASRAPGLGYPWDTQYF.

A few counts support this clonotype. The chain has TRBV2 and TRBJ2-6; D uncertain. The CDR3 covers 13 residues. V was clipped by 11 bases and J by 4 bases, with 12 bases between them. Germline CDR1 and CDR2: SNHLY and FYNNEI. Here the CDR3 reads CASYGPGANVLTF. The CDR3 coding sequence is TGTGCCTCCTACGGTCCAGGGGCCAACGTCCTGACTTTC.

The chain joins TRBV7-9 to TRBJ2-1; TRBD1 matches 9 bases. In germline, CDR1 is SEHNR, CDR2 FQNEAQ (reference sequence). Trimming at V came to 3 bases and at J to 10 bases, leaving 4 bases not matched to a gene. The CDR3 extends over 13 amino acids. CDR3 nucleotides: TGTGCCAGCAGCTTGGACAGGGGAGAGGAGCAGTTCTTC. Translating it yields CASSLDRGEEQFF.

This clonotype has a handful of counts. The junction shows a germline mismatch at one end, possibly a read error. The genes are TRBV27 and TRBJ2-7, with 7 bases matching TRBD2. CDR3 length: 15 amino acids. CDR1 is MNHEY and CDR2 is SMNVEV in the germline V gene (reference sequence). The CDR3 here is CAGSPRTAGAREQYF. CDR3 nucleotide sequence: TGTGCCGGCAGTCCCCGAACTGCGGGAGCGCGAGAGCAGTACTTC.

The genes are TRBV20-1 and TRBJ2-1; 14 positions match TRBD2. The CDR3 totals 15 residues. Germline trimming cut 1 base from V and 12 bases from J; bases unmatched to any gene: 8. The V gene's germline CDR1 is DFQATT and CDR2 SNEGSKA (reference sequence). CDR3 nucleotide sequence: TGCAGTGCTAGAGTGGGGGGACTAGCGGGGGAAGGGCAGTTCTTC. The encoded protein is CSARVGGLAGEGQFF.

This chain joins TRBV7-2 and TRBJ2-5, with a possible D match to TRBD1 (5 bases). V lost 9 bases and J lost 1, with 9 bases in between. The CDR3 is made up of 12 amino acids. Per the germline V gene, CDR1 is SGHTA and CDR2 is FQGNSA. The CDR3 loop is CARQGPQETQYF. The DNA for the CDR3 is TGTGCCAGGCAGGGCCCCCAAGAGACCCAGTACTTC.

This clonotype was observed a single time. This sequence may be a read error, since a much larger clone differs from it by one base. This chain joins TRBV20-1 and TRBJ2-4; D tentatively fits TRBD1 or TRBD2 (5 bases each). The germline gives CDR1 DFQATT, CDR2 SNEGSKA (reference sequence). V was pared by 2 bases and J by 6 bases, with 11 bases between. The CDR3 runs to 13 residues. The DNA for the CDR3 is TGCAGTGCTAGACGGGACGGACGAAACATTCAGTACTTC. Translating gives CSARRDGRNIQYF.

Note on this clonotype: An end of the junction differs from the germline gene, which may be a read error. This chain uses TRBV28 with TRBJ2-5, with D unresolved. The germline CDR1 and CDR2 sequences are MDHEN and SYDVKM. This CDR3 is built from 15 residues. The CDR3 protein is CTSSFPLSLQETQYF. As DNA, the CDR3 is TGTACCAGCAGTTTTCCTCTAAGTCTCCAAGAGACCCAGTACTTC.

This rearrangement joins TRBV29-1 to TRBJ1-1; TRBD1 might be the D (6 bases). The CDR3 covers 13 residues. Germline V gene sequence: CDR1 SQVTM, CDR2 ANQGSEA. Between the trimmed V and J ends, which lost 2 bases and 4 bases, there was a span of 11 bases. This CDR3 is CSVEQGLGTEAFF. Written as DNA, the CDR3 is TGCAGCGTTGAACAGGGGCTAGGCACTGAAGCTTTCTTT.

Only a few counts were recorded for this clonotype. The chain joins TRBV5-1 to TRBJ2-7; no clear D. Trimming pared 4 bases from V and 0 bases from J, leaving 14 bases between. The CDR3 sequence is 15 residues long. CDR1 and CDR2 (germline): SGHRS, YFSETQ. The DNA of the CDR3 is TGCGCCAGCAGCCGTGGACCACACAACTCCTACGAGCAGTACTTC. Translated, it gives CASSRGPHNSYEQYF.

Here the CDR3 DNA reads TGTGCCAGCAGTTTCCTCCAGGAACATAATTCACCCCTCCACTTT. Protein product: CASSFLQEHNSPLHF. V usage is TRBV28 and J usage is TRBJ1-6; D remains unclear. V dropped 3 bases and J dropped 5 bases, with 11 bases sitting between them. Germline-derived CDR1 and CDR2 are MDHEN and SYDVKM. The length of the CDR3 is 15 residues.

This clonotype was found a few times. This chain links TRBV4-2 with TRBJ2-7; 8 nucleotides agree with TRBD1. The CDR3 totals 14 residues. The germline V gene encodes CDR1 LGHNA and CDR2 YNFKEQ. V lost 4 bases and J lost 2; bases outside the gene matches: 4. CDR3 loop: CASSRTGQTYEQYF. The CDR3 bases are TGTGCCAGCAGCCGGACAGGGCAGACCTACGAGCAGTACTTC.

This clonotype has just a few counts. V usage is TRBV28 and J usage is TRBJ2-1; D gene uncertain. There are 12 residues in the CDR3. Germline-derived CDR1 and CDR2 are MDHEN and SYDVKM. Trimming stripped 7 bases from V and 7 bases from J, with 11 bases between. CDR3 sequence: CASNLPRNEQFF. The CDR3 region has the DNA TGTGCCAGCAACTTGCCTAGGAATGAGCAGTTCTTC. Full variable domain (rest looked up from reference TRBV28 and TRBJ2-1): DVKVTQSSRYLVKRTGEKVFLECVQDMDHENMFWYRQDPGLGLRLIYFSYDVKMKEKGDIPEGYSVSREKKERFSLILESASTNQTSMYLCASNLPRNEQFFGPGTRLTVL.

The chain recombines TRBV6-5 with TRBJ1-1; 7 bases fit TRBD1. Germline V lookup: CDR1 MNHEY, CDR2 SVGAGI. This CDR3 is 14 amino acids long. Trimming at V came to 4 bases and at J to 6 bases, leaving 8 bases not matched to a gene. The CDR3 DNA reads as TGTGCCAGCAGTTTACGACAGGGTGGGGCTGAAGCTTTCTTT. Its protein is CASSLRQGGAEAFF.

V usage is TRBV10-3 and J usage is TRBJ2-7; D is undetermined. Between the trimmed V and J ends, which lost 3 bases and 3 bases, there was a span of 9 bases. The germline V gene encodes CDR1 ENHRY and CDR2 SYGVKD. The CDR3 sequence is 13 residues long. The CDR3 reads CAISDRPNYEQYF. DNA for the CDR3: TGTGCCATCAGTGATAGGCCGAACTACGAGCAGTACTTC.

The J gene is TRBJ2-7, the V gene TRBV20-1, with a possible D match to TRBD1 (5 bases). The germline V gene encodes CDR1 DFQATT and CDR2 SNEGSKA (reference sequence). Trimming took 1 base from V and 0 from J, leaving 7 bases between them. The CDR3 totals 13 residues. The CDR3, as DNA: TGCAGTGCTAGAGTGACAGCCTCCTACGAGCAGTACTTC. This translates into CSARVTASYEQYF.

This clonotype was seen a handful of times. This chain joins TRBV20-1 and TRBJ2-1, with 7 bases identical to TRBD2. There are 14 residues in the CDR3. The J segment lost 3 bases and the V segment lost 6 bases, leaving 8 bases of the junction unmatched. Germline-derived CDR1 and CDR2 are DFQATT and SNEGSKA (reference sequence). In DNA, the CDR3 is TGCAGTGCAGAGCGGGGCCTAAACTACAATGAGCAGTTCTTC. Translation: CSAERGLNYNEQFF.

V usage is TRBV20-1 and J usage is TRBJ1-2; 10 bases map to TRBD1. The CDR3 runs 13 residues. Looked up from germline, CDR1 is DFQATT and CDR2 is SNEGSKA (reference sequence). The ends lost 5 bases at V and 10 bases at J; junction bases unmatched: 10. CDR3 in DNA: TGCAGTGCTGGGGACAGGGGCCTAAATGCCTACACCTTC. The encoded protein is CSAGDRGLNAYTF.